Presented here are 27 T cell receptor beta chains from one specimen sequenced in a study of cytomegalovirus exposure and HLA in healthy donors. The PCR ran on 60 Vbeta and 13 Jbeta primers. Assay used: immunoSEQ multiplex PCR; TCRdb lists only in-frame clones, some missing. This table holds about 130,000 clones, approximately 75% found once. Material: PBMCs. The origin of the receptors is a woman aged 40-49 years in good health and CMV-seropositive.

The chain links TRBV5-1 to TRBJ1-1; possibly TRBD1 for D (5 bases). Per the germline V gene, CDR1 is SGHRS and CDR2 is YFSETQ. Trimming left V 1 base short and J 2 bases short, with 15 bases between. The CDR3 is 16 residues long. As DNA, the CDR3 is TGCGCCAGCAGCTTGATAAGTGGGGCCGTTAACACTGAAGCTTTCTTT. This encodes CASSLISGAVNTEAFF.

The chain couples TRBV10-3 to TRBJ2-7; D might be TRBD2 (7 bases). With 5 bases removed from V and 2 bases from J, the gap between germline ends came to 16 bases. The germline gives CDR1 ENHRY, CDR2 SYGVKD. The CDR3 covers 15 residues. For the CDR3, the DNA is TGTGCCATCAGTCAAGGGGGGGCAGGGGCCTACGAGCAGTACTTC. This translates into CAISQGGAGAYEQYF.

V is TRBV9 and J is TRBJ2-7, with 8 bases identical to TRBD2. Germline V gives CDR1 SGDLS, CDR2 YYNGEE. CDR3 length equals 14 residues. J gave up 0 bases and V 4 bases, and 3 bases lay outside the gene matches. The CDR3: CASSLGTSSYEQYF. CDR3 nucleotide sequence: TGTGCCAGCAGCCTCGGGACTAGCTCCTACGAGCAGTACTTC.

This chain uses TRBV28 with TRBJ1-5; D is undetermined. V lost 6 bases to trimming and J lost 9 bases, with 15 bases between them. From germline, CDR1 is MDHEN and CDR2 SYDVKM. The CDR3 extends over 13 amino acids. The CDR3 protein is CASSYQPPRPQHF. The DNA for the CDR3 is TGTGCCAGCAGCTACCAACCCCCCCGGCCCCAGCATTTT.

This clone was seen more than once but under ten times. This chain uses TRBV5-4 with TRBJ2-3, with TRBD2 matching over 14 bases. After removal of 0 bases from V and 3 bases from J, the junction contained 3 bases not matched to a gene. The V gene's germline CDR1 is SGHNT and CDR2 YYREEE (reference sequence). The CDR3 has 17 amino acids. The CDR3 region has the DNA TGTGCCAGCAGCTTGGGACTAGCGGGGGGGCTAACAGATACGCAGTATTTT. This codes for CASSLGLAGGLTDTQYF.

This chain connects TRBV18 to TRBJ2-1; TRBD2 might be the D (6 bases). V lost 1 base and J 0 bases, leaving 19 bases between the germline ends. Per the germline V gene, CDR1 is KGHSH and CDR2 is LQKENI. The CDR3 has 19 residues. In nucleotides, the CDR3 is TGTGCCAGCTCACCACTGTCACCACTAGCTTCCTACTCCTACAATGAGCAGTTCTTC. Protein sequence: CASSPLSPLASYSYNEQFF. The whole variable domain, remainder taken from reference TRBV18 and TRBJ2-1, is NAGVMQNPRHLVRRRGQEARLRCSPMKGHSHVYWYRQLPEEGLKFMVYLQKENIIDESGMPKERFSAEFPKEGPSILRIQQVVRGDSAAYFCASSPLSPLASYSYNEQFFGPGTRLTVL.

The chain uses TRBV5-1 and TRBJ1-1, with a weak D call TRBD1 (5 bases). The CDR3 loop spans 14 amino acids. The V and J ends lost 3 bases and 1 base respectively, with 10 bases between them. Germline-derived CDR1 and CDR2 are SGHRS and YFSETQ. The CDR3 here is CASSYNTGNTEAFF. CDR3 nucleotide sequence: TGCGCCAGCAGCTACAATACAGGGAACACTGAAGCTTTCTTT.

V and J are TRBV7-2 and TRBJ2-7, with 7 bases aligning to TRBD2. After removal of 5 bases from V and 1 base from J, the junction contained 5 bases not matched to a gene. Per germline, CDR1 SGHTA and CDR2 FQGNSA. The CDR3 totals 14 residues. CDR3 bases: TGTGCCAGCAGCAAGAGCGGGACTTCCTACGAGCAGTACTTC. Protein product: CASSKSGTSYEQYF.

This clone has just a few counts. Different DNA sequences within this sample yield the same CDR3. The chain couples TRBV14 to TRBJ2-7; perhaps TRBD1 as D (5 bases). This CDR3 comprises 15 residues. The germline V gene encodes CDR1 SGHDN and CDR2 FVKESK. V was pared by 0 bases and J by 4 bases, with 13 bases between. The CDR3 sequence: CASSQDGQGWYEQYF. In DNA form, the CDR3 reads TGTGCCAGCAGCCAAGATGGGCAGGGTTGGTACGAGCAGTACTTC.

This sequence joins TRBV9 and TRBJ2-7; 8 bases are a match to TRBD1. This CDR3 region has 12 residues. The germline V gene encodes CDR1 SGDLS and CDR2 YYNGEE. Trimming removed 7 bases from V and 2 bases from J; junction bases left unmatched: 2. CDR3 nucleotide sequence: TGTGCCAGCGGGACAGGCCCCTACGAGCAGTACTTC. This encodes CASGTGPYEQYF.

This rearrangement joins TRBV4-1 to TRBJ1-2; possible D gene TRBD1, 6 bases. The CDR3 is 18 residues long. Germline-derived CDR1 and CDR2 are MGHRA and YSYEKL. V was clipped by 0 bases and J by 3 bases, with 20 bases between them. The CDR3 reads CASSQDIKITGKDYGYTF. Here the CDR3 DNA reads TGCGCCAGCAGCCAAGATATCAAAATAACAGGGAAGGACTATGGCTACACCTTC.

This rearrangement joins TRBV2 to TRBJ2-3, with D perhaps TRBD1 (5 bases). Germline assignment: CDR1 SNHLY and CDR2 FYNNEI. CDR3 length: 14 amino acids. Trimming pared 8 bases from V and 0 bases from J, leaving 12 bases between. DNA for the CDR3: TGTGCCAGCGCGACAGACACTAGCACAGATACGCAGTATTTT. This sequence encodes CASATDTSTDTQYF.

The rearrangement uses TRBV5-1 and TRBJ2-3, with 7 bases aligning to TRBD2. The germline V gene encodes CDR1 SGHRS and CDR2 YFSETQ. The CDR3 is 14 residues long. V dropped 5 bases and J dropped 0; count of bases not matched to a gene: 3. This CDR3 reads CASRRDYSTDTQYF. The CDR3 bases are TGCGCCAGCAGACGGGACTATAGCACAGATACGCAGTATTTT.

The chain combines TRBV23-1 with TRBJ1-1, with a possible D match to TRBD1 (5 bases). TRBV23-1 is labeled an ORF, and its function is uncertain. The length of the CDR3 is 16 residues. Trimming removed 4 bases at V and 0 bases at J, with 15 bases between. CDR3 loop: CASSPPPDRMNTEAFF. The CDR3 nucleotides read TGCGCCAGCAGTCCCCCCCCAGACAGAATGAACACTGAAGCTTTCTTT.

The rearrangement links TRBV28 to TRBJ1-4; a weak D match, TRBD1 (5 bases). V lost 7 bases and J 7 bases, leaving 16 bases between the germline ends. The germline gives CDR1 MDHEN, CDR2 SYDVKM. The CDR3 has 14 residues. CDR3 loop: CASTPTGGGEKLFF. The CDR3 DNA sequence: TGTGCCAGCACCCCTACCGGCGGGGGTGAAAAACTGTTTTTT.

Here the CDR3 reads CASGLDPDRSQPLHF. The CDR3 nucleotides read TGTGCTAGTGGTTTGGACCCCGACAGGTCACAACCCCTCCACTTT. The J gene is TRBJ1-6, the V gene TRBV12-5; the D gene is possibly TRBD1 (6 bases). Germline CDR1 is LGHNT and CDR2 is FRNRAP. CDR3 size: 15 residues. Trimming removed 1 base at V and 12 bases at J, with 16 bases between. Based on the CDR3 plus reference TRBV12-5 and TRBJ1-6, the full variable domain is DARVTQTPRHKVTEMGQEVTMRCQPILGHNTVFWYRQTMMQGLELLAYFRNRAPLDDSGMPKDRFSAEMPDATLATLKIQPSEPRDSAVYFCASGLDPDRSQPLHFGNGTRLTVT.

This chain joins TRBV30 and TRBJ1-2, with TRBD1 as a possible D gene (6 bases). CDR3 size: 13 residues. Trimming left V 0 bases short and J 5 bases short, with 10 bases between. CDR1 GTSNPN and CDR2 SVGIG come from the germline V gene (reference sequence). The CDR3 protein is CAWSVGQRYGYTF. The CDR3 bases are TGTGCCTGGAGTGTAGGACAGAGGTATGGCTACACCTTC. The full variable domain, rest sourced from reference TRBV30 and TRBJ1-2, is SQTIHQWPATLVQPVGSPLSLECTVEGTSNPNLYWYRQAAGRGLQLLFYSVGIGQISSEVPQNLSASRPQDRQFILSSKKLLLSDSGFYLCAWSVGQRYGYTFGSGTRLTVV.

Notes on this clone: At one end, the junction sequence differs from germline, possibly due to a read error. The same CDR3 is also encoded by other DNA sequences in this sample. The J gene is TRBJ2-7, the V gene TRBV29-1, with D maybe TRBD2 (5 bases). This CDR3 spans 13 amino acids. Germline assignment: CDR1 SQVTM and CDR2 ANQGSEA. CDR3 nucleotide sequence: TGCAGCGTTTCCGGACTTGGCAGCTACGAGCAATACTTC. Translating gives CSVSGLGSYEQYF.

This sequence joins TRBV9 and TRBJ1-3; no clear D. Germline CDR1 is SGDLS and CDR2 is YYNGEE. Trimming removed 0 bases from V and 4 bases from J, with 14 bases in between. The CDR3 consists of 16 residues. The CDR3 spells CASSVAWRAPGNTIYF. CDR3 sequence (DNA): TGTGCCAGCAGCGTAGCTTGGAGGGCACCCGGAAACACCATATATTTT.

The chain combines TRBV7-9 with TRBJ2-7; 8 nucleotides agree with TRBD2. This CDR3 has 14 residues. Trimming cost V 5 bases and J 7 bases; bases outside gene matches: 10. Looked up from germline, CDR1 is SEHNR and CDR2 is FQNEAQ (reference sequence). The CDR3 region is CASSVPSGGEEQYF. CDR3 nucleotides: TGTGCCAGCAGCGTCCCTTCGGGGGGGGAGGAGCAGTACTTC.

V gene TRBV6-1 combines with J gene TRBJ2-7, with 7 positions matching TRBD2. The CDR3 length is 13 residues. Germline assignment: CDR1 MNHNS and CDR2 SASEGT. Unmatched junction bases numbered 2, after V lost 6 bases and J lost 0 bases. CDR3 region: CASRWTSSYEQYF. CDR3 coding DNA: TGTGCCAGCAGATGGACTAGCTCCTACGAGCAGTACTTC.

The chain recombines TRBV7-2 with TRBJ2-3; no clear D gene. The CDR3 is 14 residues long. Between the trimmed V and J ends, which lost 10 bases and 0 bases, there was a span of 14 bases. Germline loops: CDR1 SGHTA, CDR2 FQGNSA. CDR3 coding DNA: TGTGCCACCCAGCGTACGTTAAGCACAGATACGCAGTATTTT. It translates to CATQRTLSTDTQYF.

The chain carries TRBV12-2 and TRBJ2-7; no DNA check was done on the table's D call, TRBD2. TRBV12-2 is listed as a pseudogene. The CDR3 runs to 12 residues. CDR3 in DNA: TGTGCAAGTCGCTTACACGGGGAGGAGCAGTACTTC. It encodes CASRLHGEEQYF.

This rearrangement joins TRBV5-4 to TRBJ2-7, with a possible D match to TRBD2 (6 bases). CDR1 is SGHNT and CDR2 is YYREEE in the germline V gene (reference sequence). With 0 bases removed from V and 6 bases from J, the gap between germline ends came to 10 bases. The CDR3 spans 13 residues. The CDR3 region has the DNA TGTGCCAGCAGCTTGGTCGGGGGTGGCGAGCAGTACTTC. Translation gives CASSLVGGGEQYF.

The chain links TRBV14 to TRBJ2-5; D ambiguous. V lost 4 bases to trimming and J lost 7 bases, with 19 bases between them. CDR1 is SGHDN and CDR2 is FVKESK in the germline V gene. CDR3 length: 15 amino acids. CDR3 sequence reads: CASSPLVTDGSTQYF. The CDR3 bases are TGTGCCAGCAGCCCCCTTGTAACAGATGGGTCGACCCAGTACTTC. Combining the CDR3 with reference TRBV14 and TRBJ2-5 gives the whole variable domain EAGVTQFPSHSVIEKGQTVTLRCDPISGHDNLYWYRRVMGKEIKFLLHFVKESKQDESGMPNNRFLAERTGGTYSTLKVQPAELEDSGVYFCASSPLVTDGSTQYFGPGTRLLVL.

The V and J genes are TRBV5-4 and TRBJ2-5; 7 positions agree with TRBD1. The length of the CDR3 is 14 residues. J gave up 2 bases and V 3 bases, and 4 bases lay outside the gene matches. Germline V lookup: CDR1 SGHNT, CDR2 YYREEE (reference sequence). CDR3 region: CASSSRTGQETQYF. CDR3 coding DNA: TGTGCCAGCAGCTCCCGGACAGGTCAAGAGACCCAGTACTTC.

The rearrangement joins TRBV9 to TRBJ2-5; 9 bases align to TRBD2. The V segment lost 2 bases and the J segment 5 bases; nucleotides outside the gene matches: 10. In germline, CDR1 is SGDLS, CDR2 YYNGEE. CDR3 length: 16 amino acids. CDR3 bases: TGTGCCAGCAGCGTCGCGGGGGGGCCGGTGGGGGAGACCCAGTACTTC. Its protein product is CASSVAGGPVGETQYF. The whole variable domain, filled in from reference TRBV9 and TRBJ2-5, reads DSGVTQTPKHLITATGQRVTLRCSPRSGDLSVYWYQQSLDQGLQFLIQYYNGEERAKGNILERFSAQQFPDLHSELNLSSLELGDSALYFCASSVAGGPVGETQYFGPGTRLLVL.